The 3 T cell receptor beta chains reported below all come from one sample, sequenced in a study of beta chain features in type 1 diabetes. Study results and limitations: Across all four CD4+ subsets, people with type 1 diabetes showed modestly shorter TCRB CDR3s.

These receptors lack a known antigen. Expressed TCRB transcripts were sequenced after all isolated RNA was converted to cDNA. Profiling relied on immunoSEQ multiplex PCR, and the TCRdb table lists in-frame clones only, not all of them. The repertoire holds 600,000 or so clones, under 15% seen once, with more than 0.1% in the top ten. The specimen sequenced was naive CD4+ T cells from blood. These receptors came from a man younger than 40 with type 1 diabetes.

This clone was found a few times. The chain combines TRBV4-2 with TRBJ1-1; 7 positions agree with TRBD1. This CDR3 has 17 amino acids. The germline V gene has CDR1 LGHNA and CDR2 YNFKEQ. Trimming removed 1 base from V and 1 base from J; junction bases left unmatched: 9. The CDR3 loop is CASSQGYMRTGNTEAFF. For the CDR3, the DNA is TGTGCCAGCAGCCAAGGTTATATGCGGACAGGGAACACTGAAGCTTTCTTT.

In this sample, this clone turned up a few times. J is TRBJ2-1 and V is TRBV7-9; D uncertain. Germline V lookup: CDR1 SEHNR, CDR2 FQNEAQ (reference sequence). The V and J ends lost 1 base and 9 bases respectively, with 10 bases between them. The CDR3 runs to 13 residues. The DNA for the CDR3 is TGTGCCAGCAGCTTAGACCTACAGAGTGAGCAGTTCTTC. Its protein product is CASSLDLQSEQFF.

There are a few counts of this clone. The genes are TRBV28 and TRBJ2-5; D call uncertain. Trimming removed 8 bases from V and 2 bases from J, with 3 bases in between. The CDR3 totals 10 residues. Germline V gene data show CDR1 as MDHEN and CDR2 as SYDVKM. Here the CDR3 reads CASEQETQYF. The DNA for the CDR3 is TGTGCCAGCGAACAAGAGACCCAGTACTTC.